This T cell receptor (beta chain) came from a study of T cells after yellow fever vaccination. Study-level results: Detected again after the booster were most primary-vaccination clones, at 96% CD4 and approximately 90% CD8. Researchers noted that a small share of clonotypes showed up in both CD4 and CD8 compartments.

In regard to this clonotype: Its target is unknown.

In making TCR cDNA, 5'RACE template switching added a universal primer site and UMIs to it. TCRdb passed the 5' RACE reads through MiXCR, listing each CDR3 protein once. The sample includes 450,000 to 550,000 distinct CDR3 sequences, roughly 19% of them seen just once. The CDR3 is made up of 15 amino acids. Germline loops: CDR1 SEHNR, CDR2 FQNEAQ (reference sequence). V lost 10 bases to trimming and J lost 0 bases; unmatched junction nucleotides: 4. The sequence came from a man aged 30 to 39 who received the YFV17D yellow fever vaccine. This specimen consisted of PBMCs, obtained 15 days after the yellow fever booster vaccination. The chain links TRBV7-9 to TRBJ2-6, with TRBD1 identical over 9 bases. The CDR3 here is CAIGQGSSGANVLTF. CDR3 sequence (DNA): TGTGCCATCGGACAGGGGTCCTCTGGGGCCAACGTCCTGACTTTC.